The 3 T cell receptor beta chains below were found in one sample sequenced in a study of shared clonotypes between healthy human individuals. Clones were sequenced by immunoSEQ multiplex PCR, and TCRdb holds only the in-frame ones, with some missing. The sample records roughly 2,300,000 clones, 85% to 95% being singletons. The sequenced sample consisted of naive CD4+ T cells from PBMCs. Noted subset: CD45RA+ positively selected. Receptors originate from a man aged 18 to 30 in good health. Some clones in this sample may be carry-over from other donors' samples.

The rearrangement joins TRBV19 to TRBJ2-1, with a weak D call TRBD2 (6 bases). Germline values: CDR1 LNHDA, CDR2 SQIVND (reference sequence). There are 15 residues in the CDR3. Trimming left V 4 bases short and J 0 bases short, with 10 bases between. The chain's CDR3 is CASSTVAVSYNEQFF. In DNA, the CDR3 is TGTGCCAGTAGTACGGTAGCGGTCTCCTACAATGAGCAGTTCTTC.

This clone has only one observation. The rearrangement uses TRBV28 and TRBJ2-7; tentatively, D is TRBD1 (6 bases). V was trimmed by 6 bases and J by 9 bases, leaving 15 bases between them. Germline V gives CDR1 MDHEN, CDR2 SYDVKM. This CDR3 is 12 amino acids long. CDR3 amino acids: CASSYHREGQYF. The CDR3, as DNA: TGTGCCAGCAGCTACCACAGGGAAGGGCAGTACTTC.

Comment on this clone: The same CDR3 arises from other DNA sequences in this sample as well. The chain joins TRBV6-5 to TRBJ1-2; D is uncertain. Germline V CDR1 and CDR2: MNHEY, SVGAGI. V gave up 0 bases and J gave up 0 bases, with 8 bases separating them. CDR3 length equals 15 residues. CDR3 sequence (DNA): TGTGCCAGCAGTTACTCACGGGCAGCTAACTATGGCTACACCTTC. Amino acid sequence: CASSYSRAANYGYTF.